This T cell receptor beta chain was identified during a study of CD8+ T cells in alopecia areata. The V and J ends lost 8 bases and 0 bases, in that order; junction bases with no gene match: 10. The CDR3 runs to 17 residues. Germline values: CDR1 SNHLY, CDR2 FYNNEI. Extraction of RNA preceded its reverse transcription into cDNA, which served as the sequencing template. Data came from immunoSEQ multiplex PCR; TCRdb stores just in-frame clones and leaves some out. This sample has 200,000 to 250,000 clones; about 58% occur once, and the top ten carry 1.6%. Treatment defined: oral pan-JAK inhibitor, 5-10 mg twice daily.

Here the sequenced sample was CD4+ T cells sorted from blood, taken at week 4, from a patient treated with tofacitinib. The receptor was isolated from a human donor with alopecia areata. V is TRBV2 and J is TRBJ2-6; 7 bases are shared with TRBD2. The CDR3 is CASGRDLPNSGANVLTF. The CDR3 DNA follows: TGTGCCAGCGGGAGGGACTTACCAAACTCTGGGGCCAACGTCCTGACTTTC.